One sample yielded the 11 T cell receptor beta chains listed below, sequenced in a study of blood T cells in healthy people across ages. Combining a sample-barcoded 5' primer with a J-beta primer mix, a second PCR ran for about 7 to 12 cycles. TCRdb itself ran the 5' RACE reads through MiXCR, one entry per CDR3 protein. Among roughly 500,000 distinct CDR3 sequences, about 24% were seen once, and the ten largest hold just over 8.5%. The same data also contributed to another study, on T cells of mothers and their children.

The sequenced sample was blood. Source of these receptors: a boy aged 5-17 years in good health.

The CDR3 DNA follows: TGCAGTGCGACACCCGGGACGGGCGCTTTCTTT. It codes for CSATPGTGAFF. This chain uses TRBV20-1 with TRBJ1-1; the D gene is possibly TRBD1 (5 bases). The V and J ends lost 6 bases and 11 bases respectively, with 16 bases between them. CDR1 and CDR2 (germline): DFQATT, SNEGSKA (reference sequence). This CDR3 contains 11 residues.

In this sample, this clonotype turned up a few times. CDR3 sequence: CASSEPGQGTGELFF. The CDR3 DNA is TGTGCCAGCAGTGAACCGGGACAGGGGACCGGGGAGCTGTTTTTT. The chain recombines TRBV6-1 with TRBJ2-2, with 10 nucleotides matching TRBD1. The V segment lost 2 bases and the J segment 5 bases; nucleotides outside the gene matches: 2. The CDR3 has 15 amino acids. The germline V gene encodes CDR1 MNHNS and CDR2 SASEGT.

The chain recombines TRBV28 with TRBJ2-7, with TRBD1 matching over 8 bases. Germline CDR1 is MDHEN and CDR2 is SYDVKM. CDR3 length equals 15 residues. V gave up 5 bases and J gave up 6 bases; unmatched junction bases: 12. CDR3 loop: CASSLISDRVGEQYF. The CDR3 DNA follows: TGTGCCAGCAGTCTGATTTCGGACAGGGTTGGCGAGCAGTACTTC.

V usage is TRBV28 and J usage is TRBJ1-4, with D perhaps TRBD1 (5 bases). The CDR3 spans 12 residues. V gave up 11 bases and J gave up 3 bases, with 10 bases separating them. Germline CDR1 and CDR2: MDHEN and SYDVKM. The DNA of the CDR3 is TGTGCCGGGGGGTCGGCTAATGAAAAACTGTTTTTT. As protein: CAGGSANEKLFF. Complete variable domain (other parts from reference TRBV28 and TRBJ1-4): DVKVTQSSRYLVKRTGEKVFLECVQDMDHENMFWYRQDPGLGLRLIYFSYDVKMKEKGDIPEGYSVSREKKERFSLILESASTNQTSMYLCAGGSANEKLFFGSGTQLSVL.

This clonotype showed up many times. V gene TRBV29-1 combines with J gene TRBJ2-5; D possibly corresponds to TRBD1 (6 bases). This CDR3 spans 14 amino acids. Germline-derived CDR1 and CDR2 are SQVTM and ANQGSEA. V shed 0 bases and J shed 1 base, with 9 bases lying between them. The CDR3 DNA reads as TGCAGCGTTGAAGAGGGGGACATCCAAGAGACCCAGTACTTC. Protein: CSVEEGDIQETQYF.

For this clonotype: A clone one base away is much larger, so this may be a read error. The CDR3 loop reads CASSLVSLDGVSYEQYF. The CDR3 DNA follows: TGTGCCAGCAGCTTAGTGTCATTGGACGGGGTCTCCTACGAGCAGTACTTC. This chain joins TRBV7-8 and TRBJ2-7, with a tentative D call TRBD2 (5 bases). Trimming took off 1 base at V and 0 bases at J, with 16 bases between the two ends. The CDR3 consists of 17 residues. Germline assignment: CDR1 SGHVS and CDR2 FQNEAQ.

This clonotype was detected ten times or more. This chain uses TRBV3-1 with TRBJ2-5; no firm D call. Trimming took 1 base from V and 5 from J, leaving 2 bases between them. CDR1 is LGHDT and CDR2 is YNNKEL in the germline V gene (reference sequence). This CDR3 is built from 11 residues. The CDR3 DNA sequence: TGTGCCAGCAGCCAAGGGGAGACCCAGTACTTC. Its protein product is CASSQGETQYF.

The chain combines TRBV7-2 with TRBJ2-1; D gene ambiguous. The germline gives CDR1 SGHTA, CDR2 FQGNSA. V gave up 2 bases and J gave up 0 bases, with 11 bases separating them. This CDR3 comprises 16 residues. The CDR3 is CASSLTRPGSYNEQFF. The DNA for the CDR3 is TGTGCCAGCAGCTTAACCAGGCCGGGCTCCTACAATGAGCAGTTCTTC.

The chain joins TRBV6-2 or TRBV6-3 to TRBJ1-6, with D uncertain. The V gene's germline CDR1 is MNHEY and CDR2 SVGEGT. The length of the CDR3 is 13 residues. Trimming left V 5 bases short and J 14 bases short, with 16 bases between. Here the CDR3 DNA reads TGTGCCAGCAGTCTAAGCCAAGGATTCACCCTCCACTTT. Its translation is CASSLSQGFTLHF.

This clonotype was seen a handful of times. V usage is TRBV2 and J usage is TRBJ2-7; the D is unclear. Germline assignment: CDR1 SNHLY and CDR2 FYNNEI. V lost 8 bases and J 0 bases, leaving 11 bases between the germline ends. This CDR3 has 13 amino acids. CDR3 coding DNA: TGTGCCAGCTGTTACGCGCGCTCCTACGAGCAGTACTTC. It is translated as CASCYARSYEQYF.

This clonotype was counted between two and nine times. The chain joins TRBV20-1 to TRBJ1-5; the D gene is possibly TRBD1 (6 bases). CDR3 length: 12 amino acids. The germline V gene encodes CDR1 DFQATT and CDR2 SNEGSKA (reference sequence). CDR3 sequence reads: CSQGGGDQPQHF. Written as DNA, the CDR3 is TGCAGCCAAGGGGGGGGGGATCAGCCCCAGCATTTT.